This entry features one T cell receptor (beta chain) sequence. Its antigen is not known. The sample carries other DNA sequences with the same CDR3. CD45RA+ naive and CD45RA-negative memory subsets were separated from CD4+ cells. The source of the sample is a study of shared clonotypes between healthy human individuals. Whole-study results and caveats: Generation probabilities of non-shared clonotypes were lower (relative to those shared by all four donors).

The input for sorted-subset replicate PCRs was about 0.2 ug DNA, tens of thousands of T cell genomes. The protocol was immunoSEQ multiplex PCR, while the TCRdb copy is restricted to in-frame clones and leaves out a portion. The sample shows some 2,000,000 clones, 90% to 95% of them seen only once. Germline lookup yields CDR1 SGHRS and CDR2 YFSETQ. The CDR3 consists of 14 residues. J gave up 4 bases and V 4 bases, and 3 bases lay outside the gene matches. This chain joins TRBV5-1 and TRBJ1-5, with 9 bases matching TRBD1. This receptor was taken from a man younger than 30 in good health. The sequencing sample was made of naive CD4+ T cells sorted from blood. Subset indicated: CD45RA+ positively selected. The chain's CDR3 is CASSPGQGNQPQHF. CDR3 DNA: TGCGCCAGCAGCCCGGGACAGGGAAATCAGCCCCAGCATTTT.